These 26 T cell receptor beta chains came from one sample sequenced in a study of identical twins. TCRdb re-derived calls from the 5' RACE reads in MiXCR, one entry per CDR3 protein. Among 500,000 to 550,000 distinct CDR3 sequences listed, 20% to 25% were seen once. This sample was also put to use in a study of yellow fever vaccine responses in identical twins.

The sample was CD4+ T cells sorted from blood. These receptor sequences come from a woman aged 18 to 35 in good health.

This rearrangement joins TRBV5-1 to TRBJ2-7; D gene uncertain. The CDR3 consists of 13 residues. Trimming stripped 7 bases from V and 6 bases from J, with 17 bases between. Germline V lookup: CDR1 SGHRS, CDR2 YFSETQ. CDR3 DNA: TGCGCCAGCTCCCCCGAGGATATTGGCGAGCAGTACTTC. Amino acid sequence: CASSPEDIGEQYF.

There are a few counts of this clonotype. The V gene is TRBV14, the J gene TRBJ1-2; D ambiguous. CDR1 SGHDN and CDR2 FVKESK come from the germline V gene. The germline V and J ends were trimmed by 0 bases and 4 bases, with 9 bases remaining between them. CDR3 length: 14 amino acids. The CDR3 DNA is TGTGCCAGCAGCCAAGATCTTGGCGCCTATGGCTACACCTTC. Its translation is CASSQDLGAYGYTF.

The chain carries TRBV18 and TRBJ2-1; TRBD1 matches at 7 bases. This CDR3 spans 13 amino acids. The J segment lost 9 bases and the V segment lost 4 bases, leaving 6 bases of the junction unmatched. The V gene's germline CDR1 is KGHSH and CDR2 LQKENI. The CDR3 is CASSLGQVSEQFF. The CDR3 nucleotides are TGTGCCAGCTCACTTGGACAGGTGTCTGAGCAGTTCTTC.

This clonotype has only a few counts. In DNA form, the CDR3 reads TGTGCCACGGGACTACTCGAGCGGACCCAGTACTTC. Amino acids: CATGLLERTQYF. The chain uses TRBV2 and TRBJ2-5; TRBD2 agrees at 7 bases. With V trimmed by 10 bases and J by 7 bases, 9 bases remained unmatched. The V gene's germline CDR1 is SNHLY and CDR2 FYNNEI. There are 12 residues in the CDR3.

This clonotype was counted a few times. V and J are TRBV14 and TRBJ1-5; D not certain. The V end was cut by 1 base, the J end by 9 bases, with 19 bases between. From germline, CDR1 is SGHDN and CDR2 FVKESK. CDR3 size: 16 residues. The CDR3 nucleotides read TGTGCCAGCAGCCAAGCGCTGGGCCTTCGATCAGGGCCCCAGCATTTT. Translation gives CASSQALGLRSGPQHF.

The chain uses TRBV7-8 and TRBJ2-3; TRBD2 matches 9 bases. Germline loops: CDR1 SGHVS, CDR2 FQNEAQ. V shed 3 bases and J 3 bases; nucleotides not matched to a gene: 10. The CDR3 length is 17 residues. The CDR3 DNA is TGTGCCAGCAGCTTGGTTATAGCGGGAGTATCAACAGATACGCAGTATTTT. Residues: CASSLVIAGVSTDTQYF.

The sample holds a few counts of this clonotype. The genes are TRBV12-3 or TRBV12-4 and TRBJ2-5; 11 positions match TRBD1. Trimming cost V 5 bases and J 2 bases; bases outside gene matches: 4. This CDR3 contains 15 residues. CDR3 sequence (DNA): TGTGCCAGCAGTATTGGGACAGGGGGTCAAGAGACCCAGTACTTC. Protein: CASSIGTGGQETQYF.

This clonotype has more than one count but fewer than ten. The gene calls are TRBV3-1 and TRBJ2-3; D unresolved. Germline loops: CDR1 LGHDT, CDR2 YNNKEL (reference sequence). The CDR3 contains 13 residues. V gave up 4 bases and J gave up 1 base, with 6 bases separating them. The CDR3: CASSRSGTDTQYF. The CDR3 region has the DNA TGTGCCAGCAGCCGCTCGGGCACAGATACGCAGTATTTT.

The genes are TRBV28 and TRBJ2-7; D uncertain. There are 10 residues in the CDR3. Trimming stripped 5 bases from V and 7 bases from J, with 6 bases between. The germline V gene encodes CDR1 MDHEN and CDR2 SYDVKM. Here the CDR3 DNA reads TGTGCCAGCAGTGCGAAGGAGCAGTACTTC. As protein: CASSAKEQYF.

At least ten counts were recorded for this clonotype. The CDR3 DNA follows: TGTGCCAGCAGTTCCGGGACAGCCGGCGGTCAGCCCCAGCATTTT. Translated, it gives CASSSGTAGGQPQHF. The chain uses TRBV12-3 or TRBV12-4 and TRBJ1-5, with 7 bases matching TRBD1. The trim removed 4 bases at V and 6 bases at J, leaving 9 bases unmatched. The CDR3 length is 15 residues.

This clonotype was recorded a few times. The V and J genes are TRBV7-9 and TRBJ1-5; D is perhaps TRBD1 (6 bases). From germline, CDR1 is SEHNR and CDR2 FQNEAQ (reference sequence). CDR3 length equals 14 residues. The V gene lost 5 bases and the J gene lost 3 bases, with 11 bases spanning the gap. CDR3 protein: CASSGGATNQPQHF. Written as DNA, the CDR3 is TGTGCCAGCAGCGGGGGGGCCACCAATCAGCCCCAGCATTTT.

The chain has TRBV7-9 and TRBJ2-5; 8 bases fit TRBD1. The trim removed 5 bases at V and 5 bases at J, leaving 7 bases unmatched. In germline, CDR1 is SEHNR, CDR2 FQNEAQ (reference sequence). The CDR3 covers 14 residues. Here the CDR3 reads CASSLGQGWETQYF. CDR3 DNA sequence: TGTGCCAGCAGCCTTGGACAGGGTTGGGAGACCCAGTACTTC.

The V and J genes are TRBV24-1 and TRBJ2-3; D is possibly TRBD1 or TRBD2 (5 bases each). In germline, CDR1 is KGHDR, CDR2 SFDVKD. The CDR3 runs 15 residues. V was shortened by 3 bases and J by 1 base, with 10 bases between the two germline ends. The CDR3 DNA is TGTGCCACCAGTGATGGGGGACGGGGCACAGATACGCAGTATTTT. Translating it yields CATSDGGRGTDTQYF.

There are a few counts of this clonotype. J is TRBJ1-2 and V is TRBV6-1; TRBD1 aligns across 9 bases. Germline CDR1 and CDR2: MNHNS and SASEGT. The CDR3 loop spans 11 amino acids. V lost 10 bases, J lost 7 bases, and 4 bases stayed unmatched. The CDR3 DNA follows: TGTGCCACCACAGGGGGCATTGGCTACACCTTC. This sequence encodes CATTGGIGYTF.

The chain carries TRBV10-3 and TRBJ1-4; D uncertain. Between the trimmed V and J ends, which lost 5 bases and 7 bases, there was a span of 5 bases. The germline gives CDR1 ENHRY, CDR2 SYGVKD. The CDR3 has 11 residues. CDR3 sequence: CAISSGEKLFF. In DNA, the CDR3 is TGTGCCATCAGTTCTGGTGAAAAACTGTTTTTT.

CDR3 sequence (DNA): TGCGCCAGCAGCTTGGGGGTTTCAGGGGGCGGCGGTTCACCCCTCCACTTT. Its translation: CASSLGVSGGGGSPLHF. The rearrangement links TRBV5-1 to TRBJ1-6, with TRBD1 matching 8 bases. After removal of 0 bases from V and 9 bases from J, the junction contained 11 bases not matched to a gene. The CDR3 is made up of 17 amino acids. Germline CDR1 SGHRS, CDR2 YFSETQ.

The chain carries TRBV6-1 and TRBJ2-2; 7 bases are a match to TRBD1. The CDR3 extends over 14 amino acids. The V and J ends lost 6 bases and 2 bases, in that order; junction bases with no gene match: 3. Germline V gene lookup returns CDR1 MNHNS and CDR2 SASEGT. DNA of the CDR3: TGTGCCAGCAGGGGACAGATTAACACCGGGGAGCTGTTTTTT. Translation: CASRGQINTGELFF.

The CDR3 loop is CASSSWTGSGPYEQYF. DNA of the CDR3: TGTGCCAGCAGTTCCTGGACAGGGAGTGGTCCCTACGAGCAGTACTTC. The V call is TRBV12-3 or TRBV12-4, the J call TRBJ2-7, with 8 bases fitting TRBD1. The length of the CDR3 is 16 residues. Unmatched junction bases numbered 10, after V lost 4 bases and J lost 2 bases.

J is TRBJ2-2 and V is TRBV7-3; a weak D match, TRBD2 (6 bases). The CDR3 spans 14 residues. V lost 0 bases, J lost 6 bases, and 8 bases lay in between. The V gene's germline CDR1 is SGHTA and CDR2 FQGTGA. The CDR3 sequence is CASSLTRDSGELFF. For the CDR3, the DNA is TGTGCCAGCAGCTTAACACGGGACTCCGGGGAGCTGTTTTTT.

This clonotype has a handful of counts. The V call is TRBV24-1, the J call TRBJ2-5; 7 nucleotides match TRBD2. J gave up 5 bases and V 5 bases, and 13 bases lay outside the gene matches. CDR3 length equals 16 residues. In germline, CDR1 is KGHDR, CDR2 SFDVKD. In nucleotides, the CDR3 is TGTGCCACCAGTGGGAGTCGGGTACTAGCGACGGAGACCCAGTACTTC. Translating gives CATSGSRVLATETQYF.

This clonotype turned up a few times. V usage is TRBV5-1 and J usage is TRBJ2-2, with D maybe TRBD1 (6 bases). Deletions cut 1 base from V and 6 bases from J, with 13 bases between. This CDR3 comprises 15 residues. The germline CDR1 and CDR2 sequences are SGHRS and YFSETQ. The chain's CDR3 is CASSLTGFGPGELFF. In DNA form, the CDR3 reads TGCGCCAGCAGCTTGACAGGGTTTGGCCCCGGGGAGCTGTTTTTT.

The chain has TRBV7-9 and TRBJ2-3; the D is unclear. Trimming took off 3 bases at V and 5 bases at J, with 6 bases between the two ends. The germline CDR1 and CDR2 sequences are SEHNR and FQNEAQ (reference sequence). The CDR3 spans 12 residues. Here the CDR3 reads CASSFSQDTQYF. Written as DNA, the CDR3 is TGTGCCAGCAGCTTCTCTCAAGATACGCAGTATTTT.

A few counts support this clonotype. V gene TRBV6-5 combines with J gene TRBJ1-1; 7 positions agree with TRBD1. Germline CDR1 reads MNHEY; CDR2 reads SVGAGI. This CDR3 comprises 11 residues. V lost 5 bases to trimming and J lost 7 bases; unmatched junction nucleotides: 1. CDR3 DNA: TGTGCCAGCAGTAGACAGGGTGAAGCTTTCTTT. It is translated as CASSRQGEAFF.

The J gene is TRBJ2-1, the V gene TRBV7-6; 12 positions match TRBD2. Germline V gives CDR1 SGHVS, CDR2 FNYEAQ. J was trimmed by 0 bases and V by 5 bases; bases with no gene match: 14. The CDR3 is 20 residues long. CDR3 residues: CASSPAPRLAGAGSYNEQFF. As DNA, the CDR3 is TGTGCCAGCAGCCCCGCCCCAAGACTAGCGGGAGCAGGCTCCTACAATGAGCAGTTCTTC.

The V gene is TRBV7-9, the J gene TRBJ2-5; D uncertain. Trimming left V 4 bases short and J 4 bases short, with 16 bases between. Germline lookup yields CDR1 SEHNR and CDR2 FQNEAQ (reference sequence). The CDR3 has 15 residues. CDR3 coding DNA: TGTGCCAGCAGCTCCAGACGGGCCTTGGGAGAGACCCAGTACTTC. Its protein product is CASSSRRALGETQYF.

CDR3 DNA: TGTGCCAGCAGGGTCGTGTGGAACTATGGCTACACCTTC. Protein: CASRVVWNYGYTF. The V call is TRBV2, the J call TRBJ1-2; D not certain. The CDR3 has 13 residues. In germline, CDR1 is SNHLY, CDR2 FYNNEI. V lost 6 bases and J 2 bases, leaving 10 bases between the germline ends.